This TCR beta chain derives from a study of CD8+CD57+ T cells in acquired aplastic anemia. Patients selected for sequencing had displayed CD8+CD57+ cell expansion by flow cytometry. Receipt of therapy had not occurred in any patient by the time of blood sampling. The sample holds a few counts of this clonotype. The template used for profiling TCR beta VDJ and CDR3 was genomic DNA. Via MiXCR, TCRdb re-called the reads, giving one row per CDR3 protein. The sample lists approximately 95,000 distinct CDR3 sequences, around 70% occurring once. The TCR was taken from a human donor with aplastic anemia. The sample comprised sorted CD4+, CD8+, or CD8+CD57+ T cells (not recorded which) from PBMCs.

CDR3 loop: CATSGRGILGGIQYF. CDR3 nucleotides: TGTGCCACCAGCGGACGAGGAATCCTGGGGGGCATTCAGTACTTC. V gene TRBV15 combines with J gene TRBJ2-4; D might be TRBD2 (6 bases). From germline, CDR1 is LNHNV and CDR2 YYDKDF (reference sequence). This CDR3 is 15 amino acids long. The V end was cut by 5 bases, the J end by 9 bases, with 20 bases between.